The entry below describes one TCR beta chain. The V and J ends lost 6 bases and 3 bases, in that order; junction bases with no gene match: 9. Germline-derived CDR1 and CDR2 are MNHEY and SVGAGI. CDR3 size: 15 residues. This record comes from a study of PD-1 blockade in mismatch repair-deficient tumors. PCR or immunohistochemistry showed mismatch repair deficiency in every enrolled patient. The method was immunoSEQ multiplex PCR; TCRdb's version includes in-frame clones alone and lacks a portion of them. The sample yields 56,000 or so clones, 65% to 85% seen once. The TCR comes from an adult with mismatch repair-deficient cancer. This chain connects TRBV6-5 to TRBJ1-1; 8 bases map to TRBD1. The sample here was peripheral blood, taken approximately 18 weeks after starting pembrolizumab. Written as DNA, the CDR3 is TGTGCCAGCAGGGACAGGGATTGGGCTTACACTGAAGCTTTCTTT. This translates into CASRDRDWAYTEAFF.